The 19 T cell receptor beta chains given below trace back to one sample, sequenced in a study of beta chain features in type 1 diabetes. Every isolated RNA sample was fully reverse transcribed, so sequencing captured expressed TCRB transcripts. Generated by immunoSEQ multiplex PCR, the TCRdb table keeps only in-frame clones and is missing some. The sample shows some 220,000 clones, under 13% of them seen only once. The sequenced sample consisted of central memory CD4+ T cells from blood. These receptors came from a man aged 18 to 29 in good health.

The rearrangement joins TRBV9 to TRBJ1-1; the D is unclear. Trimming left V 0 bases short and J 7 bases short, with 10 bases between. This CDR3 has 13 residues. Germline assignment: CDR1 SGDLS and CDR2 YYNGEE. CDR3 sequence reads: CASSVDLEGEAFF. CDR3 coding DNA: TGTGCCAGCAGCGTAGATTTGGAAGGTGAAGCTTTCTTT.

This clone was detected only a few times. This chain joins TRBV14 and TRBJ2-5, with 7 nucleotides matching TRBD1. CDR1 is SGHDN and CDR2 is FVKESK in the germline V gene. The V segment lost 4 bases and the J segment 3 bases; nucleotides outside the gene matches: 11. CDR3 length: 16 residues. CDR3 DNA sequence: TGTGCCAGCAGCCCTACGACGGGACAGCCAAAAGAGACCCAGTACTTC. Its protein product is CASSPTTGQPKETQYF.

V gene TRBV4-1 combines with J gene TRBJ2-2, with TRBD2 matching 7 bases. The germline CDR1 and CDR2 sequences are MGHRA and YSYEKL. The CDR3 runs to 17 residues. Germline trimming cut 0 bases from V and 1 base from J; bases unmatched to any gene: 5. CDR3: CASSQDDPSGNTGELFF. The CDR3 coding sequence is TGCGCCAGCAGCCAAGATGATCCTAGCGGGAACACCGGGGAGCTGTTTTTT.

In this sample, this clone turned up many times. The chain couples TRBV21-1 to TRBJ2-7; TRBD2 is the table's D call and was not checked against the DNA. TRBV21-1 constitutes a pseudogene. CDR3 length equals 14 residues. The DNA for the CDR3 is TGTGCCAGCAGTGACTCGAGAGGCAGCTACGAGCAGTACTTC. Its translation: CASSDSRGSYEQYF.

The table lists this clone with a few counts. V usage is TRBV30 and J usage is TRBJ2-1; 7 bases match TRBD2. CDR1 is GTSNPN and CDR2 is SVGIG in the germline V gene (reference sequence). The CDR3 loop spans 14 amino acids. V dropped 2 bases and J dropped 13; count of bases not matched to a gene: 14. CDR3 amino acids: CAWSPTMVAGIQFF. The CDR3, as DNA: TGTGCCTGGAGTCCGACTATGGTAGCGGGCATACAGTTCTTC. Together with reference TRBV30 and TRBJ2-1, the CDR3 gives the full variable domain: SQTIHQWPATLVQPVGSPLSLECTVEGTSNPNLYWYRQAAGRGLQLLFYSVGIGQISSEVPQNLSASRPQDRQFILSSKKLLLSDSGFYLCAWSPTMVAGIQFFGPGTRLTVL.

This clone has only a few counts. The rearrangement links TRBV29-1 to TRBJ1-2; weak D call: TRBD1 (5 bases). Germline V gene data show CDR1 as SQVTM and CDR2 as ANQGSEA. V was pared by 6 bases and J by 3 bases, with 11 bases between. The CDR3 sequence is 12 residues long. In DNA, the CDR3 is TGCAGCGTCACCGGGACGGACTATGGCTACACCTTC. It codes for CSVTGTDYGYTF. Variable domain in full (rest from reference TRBV29-1 and TRBJ1-2): SAVISQKPSRDICQRGTSLTIQCQVDSQVTMMFWYRQQPGQSLTLIATANQGSEATYESGFVIDKFPISRPNLTFSTLTVSNMSPEDSSIYLCSVTGTDYGYTFGSGTRLTVV.

The CDR3 loop reads CASSSGTWMGTQYF. In DNA form, the CDR3 reads TGTGCCAGCTCCTCCGGGACTTGGATGGGGACCCAGTACTTC. This chain uses TRBV6-4 with TRBJ2-5, with D perhaps TRBD2 (6 bases). V was trimmed by 8 bases and J by 7 bases, leaving 20 bases between them. CDR1 and CDR2 from the germline V gene are MRHNA and SNTAGT. The CDR3 totals 14 residues.

A few counts support this clone. J is TRBJ2-1 and V is TRBV5-8; 8 positions match TRBD1. With 4 bases clipped from V and 4 bases from J, the junction kept 13 bases outside the gene matches. Per germline, CDR1 SGHTS and CDR2 YDEGEE. CDR3 length: 17 amino acids. CDR3 bases: TGTGCCAGCAGCCCGAGGACAGGGATTATCTTTTACAATGAGCAGTTCTTC. Translating it yields CASSPRTGIIFYNEQFF. Variable domain in full (rest from reference TRBV5-8 and TRBJ2-1): EAGVTQSPTHLIKTRGQQATLRCSPISGHTSVYWYQQALGLGLQFLLWYDEGEERNRGNFPPRFSGRQFPNYSSELNVNALELEDSALYLCASSPRTGIIFYNEQFFGPGTRLTVL.

V usage is TRBV6-1 and J usage is TRBJ1-3, with D possibly matching TRBD1 (6 bases). CDR3 length equals 18 residues. V dropped 4 bases and J dropped 0 bases, with 19 bases sitting between them. CDR1 and CDR2 (germline): MNHNS, SASEGT. CDR3 residues: CASSVQVTGKSSGNTIYF. For the CDR3, the DNA is TGTGCCAGCAGTGTCCAAGTTACAGGGAAGAGCTCTGGAAACACCATATATTTT.

This clone was detected many times. This may be a read error, as it is one base from a much larger clone. The genes are TRBV28 and TRBJ2-1; D possibly matches TRBD1 or TRBD2 (5 bases each). CDR3 length equals 15 residues. Germline V CDR1 and CDR2: MDHEN, SYDVKM. Trimming shortened V by 6 bases and J by 8 bases, and 20 bases separated the two germline ends. The CDR3 loop reads CASRAPGRVRHEQFF. The CDR3 nucleotides are TGTGCCAGCAGGGCCCCGGGGCGCGTGAGACATGAGCAGTTCTTC.

The chain recombines TRBV4-3 with TRBJ2-1, with TRBD2 identical over 9 bases. CDR1 and CDR2 (germline): LGHNA, YSLEER. The length of the CDR3 is 17 residues. J gave up 8 bases and V 2 bases, and 13 bases lay outside the gene matches. CDR3 coding DNA: TGCGCCAGCAGCCAAACTGCCCCAGCGGGAGGTCCGGATGAGCAGTTCTTC. As protein: CASSQTAPAGGPDEQFF.

This clone was detected ten times or more. The genes are TRBV7-2 and TRBJ1-1; 8 bases align to TRBD1. The CDR3 consists of 13 residues. V dropped 5 bases and J dropped 7; count of bases not matched to a gene: 6. The germline V gene encodes CDR1 SGHTA and CDR2 FQGNSA. For the CDR3, the DNA is TGTGCCAGCAGCCTCCGGGACAGGCTTGAAGCTTTCTTT. Encoded protein: CASSLRDRLEAFF.

The genes are TRBV9 and TRBJ2-7, with D possibly TRBD2 on 5 matching bases. Between the trimmed V and J ends, which lost 0 bases and 2 bases, there was a span of 12 bases. Germline-derived CDR1 and CDR2 are SGDLS and YYNGEE. CDR3 length equals 15 residues. The CDR3 reads CASSVEASSPYEQYF. In nucleotides, the CDR3 is TGTGCCAGCAGCGTAGAGGCTAGCTCTCCCTACGAGCAGTACTTC.

This clone has just a few counts. The sample has other DNA sequences that encode this CDR3 too. The V call is TRBV4-1, the J call TRBJ2-2, with 14 bases identical to TRBD2. The CDR3 length is 18 residues. V was clipped by 1 base and J by 5 bases; unmatched bases: 6. Per germline, CDR1 MGHRA and CDR2 YSYEKL. CDR3 protein: CASSQGGLAGVGTGELFF. CDR3 nucleotides: TGCGCCAGCAGCCAAGGGGGACTAGCGGGAGTCGGTACCGGGGAGCTGTTTTTT.

This clone was found many times. Other DNA sequences within the sample encode an identical CDR3. The chain links TRBV11-2 to TRBJ2-3, with D possibly matching TRBD2 (6 bases). There are 16 residues in the CDR3. CDR1 SGHAT and CDR2 FQNNGV come from the germline V gene. Trimming removed 0 bases at V and 1 base at J, with 11 bases between. The CDR3 coding sequence is TGTGCCAGCAGCTTAGATCGGGGGTCGGGCACAGATACGCAGTATTTT. Translation: CASSLDRGSGTDTQYF.

The CDR3, as DNA: TGTGCCAGCAGCCAAGATTTGGCGGGTATCGGGGGCTCAACCTACGAGCAGTACTTC. Its translation: CASSQDLAGIGGSTYEQYF. The chain employs TRBV4-2 and TRBJ2-7; perhaps D is TRBD1 or TRBD2 (6 bases each). This CDR3 has 19 amino acids. Per the germline V gene, CDR1 is LGHNA and CDR2 is YNFKEQ. V was pared by 0 bases and J by 2 bases, with 23 bases between.

V is TRBV9 and J is TRBJ2-1; TRBD1 might be the D (5 bases). CDR3 length equals 12 residues. Trimming pared 1 base from V and 10 bases from J, leaving 9 bases between. CDR1 SGDLS and CDR2 YYNGEE come from the germline V gene. CDR3 protein: CASSVITGEQFF. For the CDR3, the DNA is TGTGCCAGCAGCGTAATTACAGGAGAGCAGTTCTTC.

In this sample, this clone turned up a few times. V usage is TRBV7-2 and J usage is TRBJ2-3; 10 nucleotides align to TRBD2. V lost 5 bases, J lost 10 bases, and 6 bases stayed unmatched. The germline V gene encodes CDR1 SGHTA and CDR2 FQGNSA. The CDR3 has 13 amino acids. DNA for the CDR3: TGTGCCAGCAGCCCTGGAAGCGGGAGGGCGCAGTATTTT. Its protein product is CASSPGSGRAQYF.

CDR3 nucleotide sequence: TGTGCCAGCTCACCACAAGAGGGCGGCGGCTACACCTTC. It specifies CASSPQEGGGYTF. The chain employs TRBV18 and TRBJ1-2; D is uncertain. This CDR3 is built from 13 residues. Germline assignment: CDR1 KGHSH and CDR2 LQKENI. V was pared by 1 base and J by 8 bases, with 11 bases between.